The sequence of this T cell receptor (beta chain) was determined in a study of radiotherapy plus CTLA-4 blockade in lung cancer. Looking at the study overall: For less than 20% of patients, objective responses occurred, and roughly 30% had disease control.

Libraries were prepared by immunoSEQ multiplex PCR; TCRdb keeps only in-frame clonotypes and omits some of them. The table lists over 30,000 clones, roughly 70% of them singletons. This clone was seen more than once but under ten times. Its specificity is unknown. Findings and limits, study-wide: In blood, tumor-derived TCR clones expanded after radiotherapy plus ipilimumab. Response, reportedly, was best predicted by interferon-beta along with early blood T cell clone dynamics.

The V segment lost 3 bases and the J segment 10 bases; nucleotides outside the gene matches: 13. The CDR3 contains 18 residues. Germline assignment: CDR1 MGHRA and CDR2 YSYEKL. The sequence was obtained from a human donor with non-small cell lung cancer whose response to radiotherapy plus ipilimumab could not be evaluated. Source: peripheral blood, taken from a patient treated with radiotherapy plus ipilimumab. This chain connects TRBV4-1 to TRBJ2-1, with 15 bases fitting TRBD2. CDR3 amino acids: CASSHGTSGRMGPEEQFF. The CDR3 nucleotides read TGCGCCAGCAGCCACGGGACTAGCGGGAGGATGGGGCCAGAAGAGCAGTTCTTC.